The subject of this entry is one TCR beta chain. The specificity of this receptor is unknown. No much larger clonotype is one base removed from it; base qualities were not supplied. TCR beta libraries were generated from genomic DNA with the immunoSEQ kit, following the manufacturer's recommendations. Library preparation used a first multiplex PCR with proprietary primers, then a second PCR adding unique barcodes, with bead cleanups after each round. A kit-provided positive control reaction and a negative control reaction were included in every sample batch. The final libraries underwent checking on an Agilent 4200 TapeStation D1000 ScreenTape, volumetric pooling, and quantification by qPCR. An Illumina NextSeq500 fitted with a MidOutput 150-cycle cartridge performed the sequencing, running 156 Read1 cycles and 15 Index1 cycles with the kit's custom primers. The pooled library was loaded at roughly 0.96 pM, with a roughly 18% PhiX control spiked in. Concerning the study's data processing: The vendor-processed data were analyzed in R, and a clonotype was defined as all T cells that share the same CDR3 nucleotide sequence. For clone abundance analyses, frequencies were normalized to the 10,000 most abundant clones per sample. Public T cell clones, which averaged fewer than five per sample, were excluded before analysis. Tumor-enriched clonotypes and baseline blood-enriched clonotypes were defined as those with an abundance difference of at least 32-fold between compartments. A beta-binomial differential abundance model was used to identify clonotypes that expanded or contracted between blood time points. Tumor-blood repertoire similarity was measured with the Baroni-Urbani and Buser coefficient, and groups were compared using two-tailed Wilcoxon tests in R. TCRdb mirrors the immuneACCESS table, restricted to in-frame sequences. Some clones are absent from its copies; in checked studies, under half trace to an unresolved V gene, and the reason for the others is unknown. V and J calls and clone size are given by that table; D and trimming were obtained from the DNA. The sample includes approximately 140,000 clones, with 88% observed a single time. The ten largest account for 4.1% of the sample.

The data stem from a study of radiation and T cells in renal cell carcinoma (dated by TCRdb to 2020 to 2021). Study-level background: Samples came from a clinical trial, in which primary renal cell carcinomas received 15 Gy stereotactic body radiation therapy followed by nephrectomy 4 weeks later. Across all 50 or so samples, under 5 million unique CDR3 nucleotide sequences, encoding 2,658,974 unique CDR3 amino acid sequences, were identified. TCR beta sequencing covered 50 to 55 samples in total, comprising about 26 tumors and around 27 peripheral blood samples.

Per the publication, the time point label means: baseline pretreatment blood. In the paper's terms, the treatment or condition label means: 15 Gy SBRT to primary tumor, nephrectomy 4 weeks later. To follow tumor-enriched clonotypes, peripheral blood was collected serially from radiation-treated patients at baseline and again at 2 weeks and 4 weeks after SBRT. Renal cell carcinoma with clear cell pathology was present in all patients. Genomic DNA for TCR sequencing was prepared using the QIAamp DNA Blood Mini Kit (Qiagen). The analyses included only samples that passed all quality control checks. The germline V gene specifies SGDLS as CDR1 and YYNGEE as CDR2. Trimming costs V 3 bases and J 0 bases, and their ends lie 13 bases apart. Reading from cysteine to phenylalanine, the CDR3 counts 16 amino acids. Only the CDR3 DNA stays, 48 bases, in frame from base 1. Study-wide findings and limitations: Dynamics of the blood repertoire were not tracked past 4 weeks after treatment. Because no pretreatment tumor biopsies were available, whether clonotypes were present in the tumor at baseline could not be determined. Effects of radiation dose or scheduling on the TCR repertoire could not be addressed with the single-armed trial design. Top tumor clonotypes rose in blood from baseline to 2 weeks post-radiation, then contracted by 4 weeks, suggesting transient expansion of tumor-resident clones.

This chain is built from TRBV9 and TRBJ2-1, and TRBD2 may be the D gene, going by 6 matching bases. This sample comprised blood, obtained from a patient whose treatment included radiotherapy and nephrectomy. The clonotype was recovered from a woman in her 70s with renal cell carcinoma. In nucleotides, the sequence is TGTGCCAGCAGCGGAACTAGCCTCAACTCCTACAATGAGCAGTTCTTC. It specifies CASSGTSLNSYNEQFF.